This passage covers 13 T cell receptor beta chains from one sample sequenced in a study of T cell repertoires in cytomegalovirus infection. TCRdb re-analysed the reads in MiXCR, keeping a single row per CDR3 protein. The sample shows about 71,000 distinct CDR3 sequences, 20% to 25% of them seen only once. No cognate antigen is known for these TCRs. The input for sequencing was CD8+ T cells from cultured PBMCs, taken from culture after CMV antigen stimulation. These receptors were obtained from a human donor in good health (CMV status not recorded). Some clones in this sample may be carry-over from other donors' samples.

J is TRBJ2-7 and V is TRBV7-3, with 7 bases identical to TRBD1. V shed 4 bases, J shed 1 base, and the junction held 7 bases outside the gene matches. Germline V lookup: CDR1 SGHTA, CDR2 FQGTGA. The CDR3 has 15 residues. CDR3 sequence: CASSSPRQGSYEQYF. CDR3 coding DNA: TGTGCCAGCAGCTCCCCCAGACAGGGTTCCTACGAGCAGTACTTC.

This clonotype has only a few counts. The chain links TRBV4-1 to TRBJ2-1, with D uncertain. The CDR3 loop spans 12 amino acids. Germline assignment: CDR1 MGHRA and CDR2 YSYEKL. V lost 3 bases and J lost 8, with 8 bases in between. The CDR3 bases are TGCGCCAGCAGCCATAGTGGCGATGAGCAGTTCTTC. This codes for CASSHSGDEQFF.

In this sample, this clonotype turned up a few times. V and J are TRBV12-3 or TRBV12-4 and TRBJ2-5, with no clear D. Trimming took off 3 bases at V and 5 bases at J, with 4 bases between the two ends. The CDR3 length is 11 residues. The CDR3 sequence is CASSLSETQYF. DNA for the CDR3: TGTGCCAGCAGTTTGTCTGAGACCCAGTACTTC.

This clonotype occurred a few times. The J gene is TRBJ2-1, the V gene TRBV27; the match to TRBD2 covers 15 bases. The CDR3 consists of 17 residues. CDR1 and CDR2 (germline): MNHEY, SMNVEV (reference sequence). The V segment lost 7 bases and the J segment 9 bases; nucleotides outside the gene matches: 13. The CDR3 sequence is CASTGLAGGETPIEQFF. CDR3 nucleotides: TGTGCCAGCACCGGACTAGCGGGGGGGGAGACCCCGATTGAGCAGTTCTTC.

The gene calls are TRBV7-2 and TRBJ2-3; D not resolved. Trimming took off 8 bases at V and 1 base at J, with 16 bases between the two ends. Germline assignment: CDR1 SGHTA and CDR2 FQGNSA. There are 15 residues in the CDR3. The CDR3 nucleotides read TGTGCCAGCGGAAGGTATGGCGGCGGCACAGATACGCAGTATTTT. It codes for CASGRYGGGTDTQYF.

V gene TRBV12-3 or TRBV12-4 combines with J gene TRBJ1-5; TRBD1 might be the D (5 bases). Trimming took off 6 bases at V and 10 bases at J, with 16 bases between the two ends. CDR3 length equals 13 residues. CDR3 bases: TGTGCCAGCAGCTCCCATCAAAGGGACCCCCAGCATTTT. Amino acids: CASSSHQRDPQHF.

This clonotype was recorded a few times. The V call is TRBV4-3, the J call TRBJ2-1, with 13 bases lining up with TRBD2. V was clipped by 2 bases and J by 13 bases; unmatched bases: 8. Looked up from germline, CDR1 is LGHNA and CDR2 is YSLEER. The CDR3 consists of 15 residues. The CDR3 DNA is TGCGCCAGCAGCCAAACTAGCGGGGGGGCCCAGATACAGTTCTTC. Translation gives CASSQTSGGAQIQFF.

The chain has TRBV4-1 and TRBJ1-3; TRBD1 might be the D (6 bases). Trimming cost V 0 bases and J 7 bases, with 16 bases left between them. The CDR3 contains 16 residues. CDR1 MGHRA and CDR2 YSYEKL come from the germline V gene. The CDR3 bases are TGCGCCAGCAGCCAAGAACCCCCGGGGCAGGGGAACACCATATATTTT. Residues: CASSQEPPGQGNTIYF.

This clonotype came up a few times. The rearrangement uses TRBV12-3 or TRBV12-4 and TRBJ1-4; D ambiguous. The CDR3 spans 14 residues. V gave up 7 bases and J gave up 8 bases, with 17 bases separating them. CDR3 region: CASTPGRAEEKLFF. As DNA, the CDR3 is TGTGCCAGCACCCCGGGGAGGGCGGAGGAAAAACTGTTTTTT.

The chain is built from TRBV5-8 and TRBJ1-5, with 8 bases lining up with TRBD1. J was trimmed by 3 bases and V by 7 bases; bases with no gene match: 6. In germline, CDR1 is SGHTS, CDR2 YDEGEE. The CDR3 loop spans 14 amino acids. CDR3 in amino acids: CASPGQGNNQPQHF. As DNA, the CDR3 is TGTGCCAGCCCCGGACAGGGTAACAATCAGCCCCAGCATTTT.

J is TRBJ2-1 and V is TRBV7-6; 11 bases are shared with TRBD2. The CDR3 extends over 15 amino acids. CDR1 and CDR2 from the germline V gene are SGHVS and FNYEAQ. V shed 4 bases and J 4 bases; nucleotides not matched to a gene: 3. In nucleotides, the CDR3 is TGTGCCAGCAGCTCACTAGCGGGGGAATACAATGAGCAGTTCTTC. It specifies CASSSLAGEYNEQFF. Based on the CDR3 plus reference TRBV7-6 and TRBJ2-1, the full variable domain is GAGVSQSPRYKVTKRGQDVALRCDPISGHVSLYWYRQALGQGPEFLTYFNYEAQQDKSGLPNDRFSAERPEGSISTLTIQRTEQRDSAMYRCASSSLAGEYNEQFFGPGTRLTVL.

The rearrangement links TRBV7-2 to TRBJ1-1, with D possibly matching TRBD1 (5 bases). Per the germline V gene, CDR1 is SGHTA and CDR2 is FQGNSA. This CDR3 comprises 15 residues. The V and J ends lost 4 bases and 5 bases respectively, with 17 bases between them. The CDR3, as DNA: TGTGCCAGCAGCTCCCAGGGCCGTGGGCGGACTGAAGCTTTCTTT. It yields the protein CASSSQGRGRTEAFF.

In its sample, this clonotype was seen a few times. The J gene is TRBJ1-2, the V gene TRBV27; D is uncertain. Trimming stripped 1 base from V and 7 bases from J, with 10 bases between. The CDR3 extends over 13 amino acids. Germline V gives CDR1 MNHEY, CDR2 SMNVEV (reference sequence). CDR3 region: CASSLYPGRGYTF. The CDR3 DNA reads TGTGCCAGCAGTTTATACCCCGGGCGTGGCTACACCTTC.